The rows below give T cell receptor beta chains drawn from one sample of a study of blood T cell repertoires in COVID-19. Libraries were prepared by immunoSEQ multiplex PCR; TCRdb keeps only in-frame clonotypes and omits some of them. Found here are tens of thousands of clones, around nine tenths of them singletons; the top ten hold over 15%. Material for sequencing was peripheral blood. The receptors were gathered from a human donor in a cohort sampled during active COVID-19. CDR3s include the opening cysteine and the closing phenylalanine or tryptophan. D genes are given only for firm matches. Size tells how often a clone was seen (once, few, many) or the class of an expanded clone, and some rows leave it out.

CDR3nt: TGCGCCAGCAGCCAAGATAAGGGGATAGGCACTGAAGCTTTCTTT
CDR3aa: CASSQDKGIGTEAFF
d_gene: .
v_gene: TRBV4-3
abundance: once
j_gene: TRBJ1-1

CDR3nt: TGTGCCAGCAGCTCCCCGGGACAGGAGTGGTCAAGGGAGCTGTTTTTT
CDR3aa: CASSSPGQEWSRELFF
d_gene: TRBD1
v_gene: TRBV11-3
abundance: .
j_gene: TRBJ2-2

CDR3nt: TGCGCCAGCAGCTCGACAGGAGAGTTCTACAATGAGCAGTTCTTC
CDR3aa: CASSSTGEFYNEQFF
d_gene: .
v_gene: TRBV5-1
abundance: .
j_gene: TRBJ2-1

CDR3nt: TGTGCCAGTATTAATGCATGGGAGACGGGCACTGAAGCTTTCTTT
CDR3aa: CASINAWETGTEAFF
d_gene: .
v_gene: TRBV19
abundance: .
j_gene: TRBJ1-1

CDR3nt: TGTGCCAGCAGCTTCGTAAGGGACGGGGGATTTGCCGGGGAGCTGTTTTTT
CDR3aa: CASSFVRDGGFAGELFF
d_gene: .
v_gene: TRBV7-3
abundance: .
j_gene: TRBJ2-2

CDR3nt: TGTGCCAGCAGTTTTGATGCCGGGAGCTCCTATAATTCACCCCTCCACTTT
CDR3aa: CASSFDAGSSYNSPLHF
d_gene: .
v_gene: TRBV7-3
abundance: .
j_gene: TRBJ1-6

CDR3nt: TGTGCCAGCTCACCAGTCGACAGCCAAGAGACCCAGTACTTC
CDR3aa: CASSPVDSQETQYF
d_gene: .
v_gene: TRBV18
abundance: .
j_gene: TRBJ2-5

CDR3nt: TGTGCCAGCAGCCGGGACAGACAAGAGACCCAGTACTTC
CDR3aa: CASSRDRQETQYF
d_gene: TRBD1
v_gene: TRBV7-3
abundance: .
j_gene: TRBJ2-5

CDR3nt: TGTGCCAGCAGCTTCCAGGGGGCCGATGGAGTGAACACTGAAGCTTTCTTT
CDR3aa: CASSFQGADGVNTEAFF
d_gene: TRBD1
v_gene: TRBV11-3
abundance: .
j_gene: TRBJ1-1

CDR3nt: TGTGCCAGCAGCCTACAAGGACGGGGTGGGGACGAGCAGTACTTC
CDR3aa: CASSLQGRGGDEQYF
d_gene: .
v_gene: TRBV9
abundance: .
j_gene: TRBJ2-7

CDR3nt: TGTGCCAGCAGCTCACCGGGGCGGGGACAAGAGACCCAGTACTTC
CDR3aa: CASSSPGRGQETQYF
d_gene: .
v_gene: TRBV27
abundance: .
j_gene: TRBJ2-5

CDR3nt: TGTGCCAGCAGCGTAGAAACCCTGGGGGGGAATGAGCAGTTCTTC
CDR3aa: CASSVETLGGNEQFF
d_gene: TRBD2
v_gene: TRBV9
abundance: .
j_gene: TRBJ2-1

CDR3nt: TGTGCCAGCAGTCAGGGACAGGGAAGGAGTTCACCCCTCCACTTT
CDR3aa: CASSQGQGRSSPLHF
d_gene: TRBD1
v_gene: TRBV2
abundance: .
j_gene: TRBJ1-6

CDR3nt: TGTGCCACTAGGACTAGCGGGAGGGCATACAATGAGCAGTTCTTC
CDR3aa: CATRTSGRAYNEQFF
d_gene: TRBD2
v_gene: TRBV19
abundance: .
j_gene: TRBJ2-1

CDR3nt: TGTGCCAGCAATATGGTTGCAGTGAACACTGAAGCTTTCTTT
CDR3aa: CASNMVAVNTEAFF
d_gene: .
v_gene: TRBV28
abundance: .
j_gene: TRBJ1-1

CDR3nt: TGTGCCAGAAGGACAGGGGCGGGAGAGACCCAGTACTTC
CDR3aa: CARRTGAGETQYF
d_gene: TRBD1
v_gene: TRBV5-3
abundance: .
j_gene: TRBJ2-5

CDR3nt: TGTGCCAGCAGTTACTGGGCAGGGGTGGGCACCGGGGAGCTGTTTTTT
CDR3aa: CASSYWAGVGTGELFF
d_gene: .
v_gene: TRBV6-5
abundance: .
j_gene: TRBJ2-2

CDR3nt: TGTGCCAGCAGCTTAAAGGCAGGGGAGGGCGAGCAGTACTTC
CDR3aa: CASSLKAGEGEQYF
d_gene: .
v_gene: TRBV7-3
abundance: .
j_gene: TRBJ2-7

CDR3nt: TGCGCCAGCAGCCAAGACTACAGCTACACTCAAGAGACCCAGTACTTC
CDR3aa: CASSQDYSYTQETQYF
d_gene: .
v_gene: TRBV4-3
abundance: .
j_gene: TRBJ2-5

CDR3nt: TGTGCCAGCAGTGCGCTAGCGGGTGGCACAGATACGCAGTATTTT
CDR3aa: CASSALAGGTDTQYF
d_gene: TRBD2
v_gene: TRBV25-1
abundance: .
j_gene: TRBJ2-3

CDR3nt: TGTGCCAGCTCAGCGACAGGGACACAAGAGACCCAGTACTTC
CDR3aa: CASSATGTQETQYF
d_gene: TRBD1
v_gene: TRBV18
abundance: .
j_gene: TRBJ2-5

CDR3nt: TGTGCCAGCAGCCAAGCTACCGGGACTGCCTTAGGCGAGCAGTACTTC
CDR3aa: CASSQATGTALGEQYF
d_gene: .
v_gene: TRBV4-2
abundance: .
j_gene: TRBJ2-7

CDR3nt: TGTGCCAGCATCCCAGGTCGCAGCTCTAACTATGGCTACACCTTC
CDR3aa: CASIPGRSSNYGYTF
d_gene: .
v_gene: TRBV7-9
abundance: .
j_gene: TRBJ1-2

CDR3nt: TGTGCCAGCAGCCAACAGGGAAAATCTTTTGTGGAGCAGTACTTC
CDR3aa: CASSQQGKSFVEQYF
d_gene: .
v_gene: TRBV7-9
abundance: .
j_gene: TRBJ2-7

CDR3nt: TGTGCCAGCAGCTTGGAACGGGGTAGGACCTACGAGCAGTACTTC
CDR3aa: CASSLERGRTYEQYF
d_gene: .
v_gene: TRBV7-8
abundance: .
j_gene: TRBJ2-7

CDR3nt: TGTGCCAGCAGCGCCTATAGCGGGGCGAACACAGATACGCAGTATTTT
CDR3aa: CASSAYSGANTDTQYF
d_gene: TRBD2
v_gene: TRBV9
abundance: .
j_gene: TRBJ2-3

CDR3nt: TGCGCCAGCAGCTTACTAGCGGGAGGGCCCCTGAGCACAGATACGCAGTATTTT
CDR3aa: CASSLLAGGPLSTDTQYF
d_gene: TRBD2
v_gene: TRBV5-1
abundance: .
j_gene: TRBJ2-3

CDR3nt: TGTGCCAGCAGCTTGGCGTCTAGCTCCTACGAGCAGTACTTC
CDR3aa: CASSLASSSYEQYF
d_gene: .
v_gene: TRBV7-2
abundance: .
j_gene: TRBJ2-7

CDR3nt: TGTGCCAGCACCAGACAGGGCCTCCCTTATGGCTACACCTTC
CDR3aa: CASTRQGLPYGYTF
d_gene: TRBD1
v_gene: TRBV6-5
abundance: .
j_gene: TRBJ1-2

CDR3nt: TGCAGCGTTAGCGGGGTTCCCCGGGAGACCCAGTACTTC
CDR3aa: CSVSGVPRETQYF
d_gene: TRBD2
v_gene: TRBV29-1
abundance: .
j_gene: TRBJ2-5

CDR3nt: TGTGCCAGCAGTCCAACCATAGGGAGCTCCTACGAGCAGTACTTC
CDR3aa: CASSPTIGSSYEQYF
d_gene: .
v_gene: TRBV6-5
abundance: .
j_gene: TRBJ2-7

CDR3nt: TGTGCCAGCAGTTTCTCCTCCTACGAGCAGTACTTC
CDR3aa: CASSFSSYEQYF
d_gene: .
v_gene: TRBV28
abundance: once
j_gene: TRBJ2-7

CDR3nt: TGTGCTAGCAGCCAAGGGGGTCTCACAGATACGCAGTATTTT
CDR3aa: CASSQGGLTDTQYF
d_gene: .
v_gene: TRBV7-7
abundance: .
j_gene: TRBJ2-3

CDR3nt: TGTGCCAGCAGCCCCTGGACAGGATGGGATGTCAAAAACATTCAGTACTTC
CDR3aa: CASSPWTGWDVKNIQYF
d_gene: TRBD1
v_gene: TRBV7-9
abundance: .
j_gene: TRBJ2-4

CDR3nt: TGTGCCAGCAGCGGTGGACGGGGAGATACGCAGTATTTT
CDR3aa: CASSGGRGDTQYF
d_gene: .
v_gene: TRBV5-8
abundance: .
j_gene: TRBJ2-3

CDR3nt: TGTGCCAGCAGTGATGTCGGGGATGTCACAGATACGCAGTATTTT
CDR3aa: CASSDVGDVTDTQYF
d_gene: .
v_gene: TRBV25-1
abundance: once
j_gene: TRBJ2-3

CDR3nt: TGTGCCAGCAGTGTCGAAAAGCTCACAGATACGCAGTATTTT
CDR3aa: CASSVEKLTDTQYF
d_gene: .
v_gene: TRBV6-2/TRBV6-3
abundance: .
j_gene: TRBJ2-3

CDR3nt: TGCGCCAGCAGCCAAGTCCCAACAGGGGACTATGGCTACACCTTC
CDR3aa: CASSQVPTGDYGYTF
d_gene: TRBD1
v_gene: TRBV4-3
abundance: .
j_gene: TRBJ1-2

CDR3nt: TGTGCCAGTAGTCCCGGGGGAGGAGCGGAAAATGAAAAACTGTTTTTT
CDR3aa: CASSPGGGAENEKLFF
d_gene: .
v_gene: TRBV19
abundance: .
j_gene: TRBJ1-4

CDR3nt: TGTGCCAGCAGCCGGCTAGCGGTACAAGAGACCCAGTACTTC
CDR3aa: CASSRLAVQETQYF
d_gene: TRBD2
v_gene: TRBV3-1/TRBV3-2
abundance: .
j_gene: TRBJ2-5

CDR3nt: TGCAGTGGGGACAGCTCCTACGAGCAGTACTTC
CDR3aa: CSGDSSYEQYF
d_gene: TRBD1
v_gene: TRBV20-1
abundance: .
j_gene: TRBJ2-7

CDR3nt: TGTGCCAGCAGCCCGACAGGACTCCAAGGAAATGAGCAGTTCTTC
CDR3aa: CASSPTGLQGNEQFF
d_gene: .
v_gene: TRBV7-9
abundance: .
j_gene: TRBJ2-1

CDR3nt: TGTGCCAGCTCACCACCCACATTGAGCACAGATACGCAGTATTTT
CDR3aa: CASSPPTLSTDTQYF
d_gene: .
v_gene: TRBV18
abundance: .
j_gene: TRBJ2-3

CDR3nt: TGTGCCAGCAGCTTATCCGCAGGGGCGGAGACCCAGTACTTC
CDR3aa: CASSLSAGAETQYF
d_gene: .
v_gene: TRBV7-9
abundance: .
j_gene: TRBJ2-5

CDR3nt: TGTGCCAGCAGTGAAGCCCTCTATAATTCACCCCTCCACTTT
CDR3aa: CASSEALYNSPLHF
d_gene: .
v_gene: TRBV2
abundance: .
j_gene: TRBJ1-6

CDR3nt: TGTGCCAGCAGTGATCAGGGTTCCAACGTCCTGACTTTC
CDR3aa: CASSDQGSNVLTF
d_gene: .
v_gene: TRBV2
abundance: once
j_gene: TRBJ2-6